These 22 T cell receptor beta chains were sequenced from one sample in a study of blood T cell repertoires in COVID-19. The repertoire was sequenced with immunoSEQ multiplex PCR; TCRdb's copy has only in-frame clones and lacks some. Of about 250,000 clones listed, 70% to 85% are singletons. The sequencing input was peripheral blood. The receptor set was obtained from a woman at least 80 years old with acute or convalescent COVID-19.

This rearrangement joins TRBV5-4 to TRBJ2-7; D not certain. The V gene's germline CDR1 is SGHNT and CDR2 YYREEE (reference sequence). The CDR3 extends over 14 amino acids. With 3 bases removed from V and 0 bases from J, the gap between germline ends came to 10 bases. CDR3 amino acids: CASSSRASSYEQYF. For the CDR3, the DNA is TGTGCCAGCAGCTCCCGTGCCAGCTCCTACGAGCAGTACTTC.

The V and J genes are TRBV9 and TRBJ1-3; 8 bases are a match to TRBD1. J gave up 1 base and V 5 bases, and 11 bases lay outside the gene matches. This CDR3 is 17 amino acids long. The germline V gene encodes CDR1 SGDLS and CDR2 YYNGEE. The CDR3 DNA is TGTGCCAGCAGTTTGGGCAGGGGGCGCGGGTCTGGAAACACCATATATTTT. This sequence encodes CASSLGRGRGSGNTIYF.

Only one count was recorded for this clone. The chain is built from TRBV7-9 and TRBJ2-6; 9 bases line up with TRBD1. The CDR3 runs 17 residues. V was pared by 5 bases and J by 0 bases, with 5 bases of the junction left unmatched. Per germline, CDR1 SEHNR and CDR2 FQNEAQ (reference sequence). CDR3 DNA sequence: TGTGCCAGCAGCCGCGGACAGGGGCCCTCTGGGGCCAACGTCCTGACTTTC. Translating gives CASSRGQGPSGANVLTF. The variable domain in full, completed from reference TRBV7-9 and TRBJ2-6, reads DTGVSQNPRHKITKRGQNVTFRCDPISEHNRLYWYRQTLGQGPEFLTYFQNEAQLEKSRLLSDRFSAERPKGSFSTLEIQRTEQGDSAMYLCASSRGQGPSGANVLTFGAGSRLTVL.

Details on this clone: Within the sample, other DNA sequences also encode this same CDR3. This chain uses TRBV6-5 with TRBJ2-7; TRBD1 agrees at 9 bases. The germline V gene has CDR1 MNHEY and CDR2 SVGAGI. V was clipped by 4 bases and J by 4 bases; unmatched bases: 5. The CDR3 spans 14 residues. The CDR3 nucleotides are TGTGCCAGCAGTTTGGACAGGGGTCCGTACGAGCAGTACTTC. This sequence encodes CASSLDRGPYEQYF.

The rearrangement uses TRBV9 and TRBJ2-2; the match to TRBD2 covers 8 bases. There are 15 residues in the CDR3. The ends lost 3 bases at V and 4 bases at J; junction bases unmatched: 5. Looked up from germline, CDR1 is SGDLS and CDR2 is YYNGEE. CDR3 in amino acids: CASSESGGFTGELFF. CDR3 DNA sequence: TGTGCCAGCAGCGAGAGCGGGGGCTTCACCGGGGAGCTGTTTTTT.

The chain is built from TRBV7-2 and TRBJ2-7; perhaps TRBD1 as D (6 bases). Trimming took 1 base from V and 3 from J, leaving 10 bases between them. The CDR3 is made up of 14 amino acids. Germline V lookup: CDR1 SGHTA, CDR2 FQGNSA. CDR3 nucleotide sequence: TGTGCCAGCAGCTTAGGCAGGGGTTACTACGAGCAGTACTTC. Translated, it gives CASSLGRGYYEQYF.

With regard to this clone: Other DNA sequences from this sample encode an identical CDR3 as well. The J gene is TRBJ2-5, the V gene TRBV13; a possible D gene is TRBD1 (5 bases). Germline V CDR1 and CDR2: PRHDT, FYEKMQ (reference sequence). The CDR3 is 12 amino acids. V lost 1 base, J lost 5 bases, and 5 bases lay in between. The CDR3 region has the DNA TGTGCCAGCAGCTTAGCAGGGGAGACCCAGTACTTC. Translation gives CASSLAGETQYF. The entire variable domain, with the rest obtained from reference TRBV13 and TRBJ2-5, is as follows: AAGVIQSPRHLIKEKRETATLKCYPIPRHDTVYWYQQGPGQDPQFLISFYEKMQSDKGSIPDRFSAQQFSDYHSELNMSSLELGDSALYFCASSLAGETQYFGPGTRLLVL.

The CDR3 region is CASSRDMDEKLFF. CDR3 nucleotide sequence: TGTGCCAGCTCACGGGACATGGATGAAAAACTGTTTTTT. The chain recombines TRBV18 with TRBJ1-4; D possibly corresponds to TRBD1 (6 bases). Trimming took 4 bases from V and 6 from J, leaving 9 bases between them. CDR1 is KGHSH, CDR2 LQKENI, per germline. This CDR3 has 13 residues.

The chain employs TRBV5-4 and TRBJ2-1; TRBD2 matches 10 bases. Trimming at V came to 0 bases and at J to 9 bases, leaving 6 bases not matched to a gene. Germline CDR1 reads SGHNT; CDR2 reads YYREEE (reference sequence). The CDR3 has 15 residues. The CDR3 loop is CASSLEPGTSAEQFF. CDR3 DNA sequence: TGTGCCAGCAGCTTGGAGCCCGGGACTAGCGCTGAGCAGTTCTTC.

V gene TRBV3-1 (or the pseudogene TRBV3-2) combines with J gene TRBJ2-5; a possible D gene is TRBD2 (6 bases). Germline CDR1 and CDR2: LGHDT and YNNKEL (reference sequence). Trimming cost V 4 bases and J 0 bases, with 12 bases left between them. The CDR3 is 15 amino acids. The CDR3 DNA follows: TGTGCCAGCAGCCGAGGCGGGACGTACCAAGAGACCCAGTACTTC. It encodes CASSRGGTYQETQYF.

This clone was picked up a small number of times. The chain links TRBV6-5 to TRBJ2-7, with 7 positions matching TRBD2. Germline lookup yields CDR1 MNHEY and CDR2 SVGAGI. V dropped 10 bases and J dropped 0; count of bases not matched to a gene: 12. There are 15 residues in the CDR3. The CDR3 sequence: CATTPGGGPSYEQYF. DNA of the CDR3: TGTGCCACCACGCCCGGGGGAGGGCCCTCCTACGAGCAGTACTTC.

This rearrangement joins TRBV5-1 to TRBJ1-1; tentative D call: TRBD1 (6 bases). This CDR3 is built from 13 residues. Trimming took 4 bases from V and 7 from J, leaving 14 bases between them. The V gene's germline CDR1 is SGHRS and CDR2 YFSETQ. CDR3 coding DNA: TGCGCCAGCAGCCCAAAACAGGGTATTGAAGCTTTCTTT. Residues: CASSPKQGIEAFF.

The chain links TRBV10-3 to TRBJ1-6; 7 bases line up with TRBD1. Looked up from germline, CDR1 is ENHRY and CDR2 is SYGVKD. The CDR3 runs to 14 residues. The J segment lost 6 bases and the V segment lost 4 bases, leaving 3 bases of the junction unmatched. The CDR3 spells CAISGDSINSPLHF. The DNA for the CDR3 is TGTGCCATCAGTGGGGACAGCATTAATTCACCCCTCCACTTT.

The genes are TRBV5-1 and TRBJ1-6; perhaps TRBD1 as D (5 bases). The CDR3 spans 15 residues. Germline V CDR1 and CDR2: SGHRS, YFSETQ. With 1 base removed from V and 0 bases from J, the gap between germline ends came to 5 bases. CDR3 DNA sequence: TGCGCCAGCAGCTTGAGGGGCTCCTATAATTCACCCCTCCACTTT. Amino acids: CASSLRGSYNSPLHF. Based on the CDR3 plus reference TRBV5-1 and TRBJ1-6, the full variable domain is KAGVTQTPRYLIKTRGQQVTLSCSPISGHRSVSWYQQTPGQGLQFLFEYFSETQRNKGNFPGRFSGRQFSNSRSEMNVSTLELGDSALYLCASSLRGSYNSPLHFGNGTRLTVT.

This chain links TRBV6-5 with TRBJ1-1; 7 positions match TRBD1. The V gene end was trimmed by 8 bases and the J gene end by 9 bases; junction bases not matched to a gene: 9. The germline V gene has CDR1 MNHEY and CDR2 SVGAGI. This CDR3 is built from 12 residues. This CDR3 reads CASLRWDRKAFF. The CDR3 DNA reads as TGTGCCAGCCTCCGGTGGGACAGAAAAGCTTTCTTT.

The chain employs TRBV4-1 and TRBJ1-3; a weak D match, TRBD1 (6 bases). Deletions cut 1 base from V and 4 bases from J, with 11 bases between. Germline loops: CDR1 MGHRA, CDR2 YSYEKL. The CDR3 has 15 residues. The CDR3 is CASSQVPGVGNTIYF. CDR3 nucleotide sequence: TGCGCCAGCAGCCAAGTTCCAGGGGTCGGAAACACCATATATTTT.

This clone was recorded only once. V and J are TRBV19 and TRBJ1-6; a possible D gene is TRBD1 (5 bases). CDR3 length: 16 amino acids. Trimming pared 5 bases from V and 5 bases from J, leaving 16 bases between. Germline CDR1 reads LNHDA; CDR2 reads SQIVND (reference sequence). The CDR3 bases are TGTGCCAGTAGTCGTCGAGCGCTCAGGGATAATTCACCCCTCCACTTT. Translation: CASSRRALRDNSPLHF.

J is TRBJ1-2 and V is TRBV7-2; 8 bases map to TRBD1. The germline V gene encodes CDR1 SGHTA and CDR2 FQGNSA. The CDR3 covers 15 residues. J gave up 8 bases and V 5 bases, and 13 bases lay outside the gene matches. The DNA of the CDR3 is TGTGCCAGCAGCCGCCGGAGCACCGGACAGGGAGGCTACACCTTC. Protein: CASSRRSTGQGGYTF. The whole variable domain, remainder taken from reference TRBV7-2 and TRBJ1-2, is GAGVSQSPSNKVTEKGKDVELRCDPISGHTALYWYRQSLGQGLEFLIYFQGNSAPDKSGLPSDRFSAERTGGSVSTLTIQRTQQEDSAVYLCASSRRSTGQGGYTFGSGTRLTVV.

This chain's CDR3 is CASSPGTQNYGYTF. CDR3 nucleotide sequence: TGTGCCAGCAGCCCCGGGACTCAGAACTATGGCTACACCTTC. The chain has TRBV7-3 and TRBJ1-2, with D possibly matching TRBD1 (5 bases). This CDR3 region has 14 residues. Germline CDR1 SGHTA, CDR2 FQGTGA. The V end was cut by 5 bases, the J end by 2 bases, with 12 bases between.

This clone showed up just once. A much bigger clone sits one base away, suggesting this may be a read error. V and J are TRBV11-2 and TRBJ2-7, with D unresolved. The CDR3 is 11 amino acids. Germline V gene data show CDR1 as SGHAT and CDR2 as FQNNGV. V lost 4 bases and J 3 bases, leaving 4 bases between the germline ends. CDR3 coding DNA: TGTGCCAGCAGCTCGGGCTACGAGCAGTACTTC. Protein sequence: CASSSGYEQYF.

The genes are TRBV3-1 (or the pseudogene TRBV3-2) and TRBJ2-2, with 14 positions matching TRBD2. V trimming: 1 base; J trimming: 10 bases; junction bases outside the gene matches: 11. The CDR3 has 18 residues. Looked up from germline, CDR1 is LGHDT and CDR2 is YNNKEL (reference sequence). The CDR3 DNA reads TGTGCCAGCAGCCAAGGGATCCGACTAGCGGGAGGGCAGGAGGAGCTGTTTTTT. It specifies CASSQGIRLAGGQEELFF.

This chain joins TRBV7-2 and TRBJ2-2; D perhaps matches TRBD2 (5 bases). The CDR3 sequence is 15 residues long. V was trimmed by 4 bases and J by 3 bases, leaving 12 bases between them. Germline loops: CDR1 SGHTA, CDR2 FQGNSA. CDR3 coding DNA: TGTGCCAGCAGCTCATCTAGCAGATACACCGGGGAGCTGTTTTTT. Protein product: CASSSSSRYTGELFF.